The present TCR beta chain was sequenced within a study of cytomegalovirus exposure and HLA in healthy donors. General study results and limits: The number of N-insertions in an Asian-associated ancestry cluster was reportedly below the roughly 620-donor mean in a later analysis.

Note on this clone: Its antigen is not known.

PCR amplification relied on 60 Vbeta primers (plus 13 Jbeta primers). The method was immunoSEQ multiplex PCR; TCRdb's version includes in-frame clones alone and lacks a portion of them. This sample has roughly 110,000 clones, with 60% to 85% found just once. The length of the CDR3 is 15 residues. CDR1 and CDR2 (germline): LNHDA, SQIVND (reference sequence). J gave up 6 bases and V 4 bases, and 6 bases lay outside the gene matches. Nominal health characterized the donors when sampled, though unrecorded immune exposures were likely. The chain combines TRBV19 with TRBJ2-2, with 9 bases lining up with TRBD1. This receptor was taken from a woman between 40 and 55 years old in good health and CMV-seropositive. Sequenced material: PBMCs. CDR3 loop: CASSTDRGFSGELFF. Written as DNA, the CDR3 is TGTGCCAGTAGTACCGACAGGGGGTTTTCCGGGGAGCTGTTTTTT. Drawing the rest from reference TRBV19 and TRBJ2-2, the complete variable domain is DGGITQSPKYLFRKEGQNVTLSCEQNLNHDAMYWYRQDPGQGLRLIYYSQIVNDFQKGDIAEGYSVSREKKESFPLTVTSAQKNPTAFYLCASSTDRGFSGELFFGEGSRLTVL.